These T cell receptor beta chains were read from a single sample in a study of blood T cell repertoires in COVID-19. Sequenced by immunoSEQ multiplex PCR; TCRdb stores in-frame clones only, minus some. The table records 85,000 to 100,000 clones, 86% of them present only once. Sequenced input: peripheral blood. These receptors came from a man between 50 and 59 years old with active or convalescent COVID-19. CDR3s include the opening cysteine and the closing phenylalanine or tryptophan. The D gene is left open where the match is weak. The size entry is marked missing in some rows and otherwise reads once, few, many or a size class.

cdr3_nt cdr3_aa clone_size cdr3_length j_call v_call d_call
TGTGCCAGCAGCGGGACAGGGGCGAACACCGGGGAGCTGTTTTTT CASSGTGANTGELFF NA 15 TRBJ2-2 TRBV11-3 TRBD1
TGTGCCTGGAGTGCAGGGGAAAATTCACCCCTCCACTTT CAWSAGENSPLHF NA 13 TRBJ1-6 TRBV30 NA
TGCGCCAGCAGCCAAGGGGTGCGCAGACACATCTACGAGCAGTACTTC CASSQGVRRHIYEQYF once 16 TRBJ2-7 TRBV4-1 NA
TGTGCCAGCAGCTCCGAGACTAGCGGGACCCCCTACGAGCAGTACTTC CASSSETSGTPYEQYF NA 16 TRBJ2-7 TRBV7-2 TRBD2
TGTGCCAGCAGTTATCCGGGGACTAGCGGGGATAATGAGCAGTTCTTC CASSYPGTSGDNEQFF NA 16 TRBJ2-1 TRBV6-5 TRBD2
TGTGCCAGCAGCTCCCGGAGGACCTCCTACAATGAGCAGTTCTTC CASSSRRTSYNEQFF NA 15 TRBJ2-1 TRBV5-4 NA
TGTGCCAGTATCGGCCAGACTGAGAGAACTGAAGCTTTCTTT CASIGQTERTEAFF NA 14 TRBJ1-1 TRBV19 NA
TGTGCCAGCAGGCCGCTACAGGGGAATCAGCCCCAGCATTTT CASRPLQGNQPQHF NA 14 TRBJ1-5 TRBV6-5 TRBD1
TGTGCCAGCAGCTTAGGAGCCGGGACAGGTTATAGCACAGATACGCAGTATTTT CASSLGAGTGYSTDTQYF NA 18 TRBJ2-3 TRBV11-2 TRBD1
TGTGCCTGGACCACACGGGGGGACTCACCCCTCCACTTT CAWTTRGDSPLHF NA 13 TRBJ1-6 TRBV30 NA
TGTGCCAGCAGCCCGGTCCAGGGCTCGAACACTGAAGCTTTCTTT CASSPVQGSNTEAFF NA 15 TRBJ1-1 TRBV7-2 NA
TGTGCCTGGACACGTACAGGGTTAACTGAAGCTTTCTTT CAWTRTGLTEAFF NA 13 TRBJ1-1 TRBV30 NA
TGTGCCAGCAGCTCGACAGGGGACTCCTATAATTCACCCCTCCACTTT CASSSTGDSYNSPLHF NA 16 TRBJ1-6 TRBV7-2 TRBD1
TGCAGTGCTCGGGACTTGGGGACCCAGTACTTC CSARDLGTQYF NA 11 TRBJ2-5 TRBV20-1 NA
TGTGCTAGTGGCGAACGGACAGGGGGTGAGCAGTACTTC CASGERTGGEQYF NA 13 TRBJ2-7 TRBV12-5 TRBD1
TGTGCCAGCAGCAAAACGGGACAGGGTAATGGGGCCAACGTCCTGACTTTC CASSKTGQGNGANVLTF NA 17 TRBJ2-6 TRBV5-4 TRBD1
TGTGCTAGTGGTTTGGGCCAGCGGGTTTTCGATGAGCAGTTCTTC CASGLGQRVFDEQFF NA 15 TRBJ2-1 TRBV12-5 NA
TGCAGCGCTGACCCTGGGACTAGCGGCTCCTACAATGAGCAGTTCTTC CSADPGTSGSYNEQFF NA 16 TRBJ2-1 TRBV29-1 TRBD2
TGTGCCACCAGCAGAGCACTACAGGGGTTGGTTGCAACTAATGAAAAACTGTTTTTT CATSRALQGLVATNEKLFF NA 19 TRBJ1-4 TRBV15 TRBD1
TGTGCCAGCAGCGTATCGACAGGGCTGGGCACTGAAGCTTTCTTT CASSVSTGLGTEAFF NA 15 TRBJ1-1 TRBV2 TRBD1
TGTGCCAGCTCACCACCGGGACTAAGGTCAGATACGCAGTATTTT CASSPPGLRSDTQYF NA 15 TRBJ2-3 TRBV18 TRBD2
TGTGCCAGCAGTGAATCCCGGGGGAAGAATTCACCCCTCCACTTT CASSESRGKNSPLHF NA 15 TRBJ1-6 TRBV25-1 NA
TGTGCCACCGGAAACCCGGTGGAGCGTGGCTACACCTTC CATGNPVERGYTF NA 13 TRBJ1-2 TRBV19 NA
TGTGCCAGCAGCGTAATAGCGGGAGTGACCGGGGAGCTGTTTTTT CASSVIAGVTGELFF NA 15 TRBJ2-2 TRBV7-2 TRBD2
TGTGCCAGCATTCCGTCGGGGAGCGCGTGGGTCTACGAGCAGTACTTC CASIPSGSAWVYEQYF NA 16 TRBJ2-7 TRBV28 NA
TGTGCCAGCGGGATGACAGGGAGCAATCAGCCCCAGCATTTT CASGMTGSNQPQHF NA 14 TRBJ1-5 TRBV19 TRBD1
TGCAGCGTTGGGACGGTCGGGACCTACGAGCAGTACTTC CSVGTVGTYEQYF few 13 TRBJ2-7 TRBV29-1 NA
TGTGCCAGCAGCCTAGCGAGTCTAGCGGGGGGAGAGACCCAGTACTTC CASSLASLAGGETQYF NA 16 TRBJ2-5 TRBV5-6 TRBD2
TGTGCCAGCAGCAGACCGGGACAGACAAATCAGCCCCAGCATTTT CASSRPGQTNQPQHF NA 15 TRBJ1-5 TRBV6-2/TRBV6-3 TRBD1
TGTGCCAGCAGTGTGACCGCGGGAGGCCCCCTGACCGAGCAGTACTTC CASSVTAGGPLTEQYF NA 16 TRBJ2-7 TRBV28 TRBD2
TGTGCCACCAGTGGGGCAGGGGCCGTCTACAATGAGCAGTTCTTC CATSGAGAVYNEQFF NA 15 TRBJ2-1 TRBV24-1 NA
TGTGCCAGCAGTTACTCAAAGGACAGGGGAGAGACCCAGTACTTC CASSYSKDRGETQYF NA 15 TRBJ2-5 TRBV6-5 TRBD1
TGCAGCGTTGGAGAGGGGGGGGCCGAGGTCCTGACTTTC CSVGEGGAEVLTF NA 13 TRBJ2-6 TRBV29-1 NA
TGTGCCAGCAGCGGGGGGGAGACCCAGTACTTC CASSGGETQYF NA 11 TRBJ2-5 TRBV7-6 NA
TGTGCCAGTAGCACTAGCGGCCCACCGAACTACAATGAGCAGTTCTTC CASSTSGPPNYNEQFF NA 16 TRBJ2-1 TRBV19 TRBD2
TGTGCCAGCTCATCCCAGGGGAACACTGAAGCTTTCTTT CASSSQGNTEAFF once 13 TRBJ1-1 TRBV18 NA
TGTGCCAGCAGCTTAGGATCTAGCGGAGACTACGAGCAGTACTTC CASSLGSSGDYEQYF NA 15 TRBJ2-7 TRBV7-8 TRBD2
TGTGCCAGCAGCTTGGGCCCAAGGGGGAACACTGAAGCTTTCTTT CASSLGPRGNTEAFF NA 15 TRBJ1-1 TRBV5-6 NA
TGTGCCAGCAGTTTGACTAGCTGGCATGAGCAGTTCTTC CASSLTSWHEQFF NA 13 TRBJ2-1 TRBV12-3/TRBV12-4 TRBD2
TGTGCCAGCAGTTTTACGGGGAATTTAAACACTGAAGCTTTCTTT CASSFTGNLNTEAFF NA 15 TRBJ1-1 TRBV27 NA
TGTGCCAGCAGCTTATGGGCCGGGGTCCGCACAGATACGCAGTATTTT CASSLWAGVRTDTQYF NA 16 TRBJ2-3 TRBV11-2 NA
TGTGCCAGCAGCTTGGCATCAGGGAACACCGGGGAGCTGTTTTTT CASSLASGNTGELFF NA 15 TRBJ2-2 TRBV5-6 NA
TGTGCCAGCTCACCAACACAGGGCGTGGAAGAAAAACTGTTTTTT CASSPTQGVEEKLFF NA 15 TRBJ1-4 TRBV18 NA
TGTGCCACGAGGGACAGGCCGAATGAAAAACTGTTTTTT CATRDRPNEKLFF NA 13 TRBJ1-4 TRBV19 TRBD1
TGTGCCAGCAGCCAAGATACAGGGACAAACTATGGCTACACCTTC CASSQDTGTNYGYTF few 15 TRBJ1-2 TRBV4-2 NA
TGTGCCAGCAGCTTGGGGACAGGGAGTGAAGCTTTCTTT CASSLGTGSEAFF NA 13 TRBJ1-1 TRBV5-4 TRBD1
TGTGCCAGCATTTGGGGACTAGCGGTCTCTGGGGCCAACGTCCTGACTTTC CASIWGLAVSGANVLTF NA 17 TRBJ2-6 TRBV5-6 TRBD2
TGTGCCAGCAGTGACTTCTACGAGCAGTACTTC CASSDFYEQYF NA 11 TRBJ2-7 TRBV2 NA